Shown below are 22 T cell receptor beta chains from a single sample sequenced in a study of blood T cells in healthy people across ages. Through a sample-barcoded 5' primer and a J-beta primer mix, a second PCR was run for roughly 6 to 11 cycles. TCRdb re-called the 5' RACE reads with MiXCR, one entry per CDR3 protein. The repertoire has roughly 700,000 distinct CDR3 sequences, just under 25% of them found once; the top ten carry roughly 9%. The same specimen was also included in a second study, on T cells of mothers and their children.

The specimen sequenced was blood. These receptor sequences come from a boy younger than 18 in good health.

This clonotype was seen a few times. The CDR3 is CASSVGGTSVLSQFF. CDR3 DNA sequence: TGCGCCAGCAGCGTGGGTGGGACTAGCGTCCTCTCCCAGTTCTTC. The chain carries TRBV5-1 and TRBJ2-1; 10 bases line up with TRBD2. The V gene end was trimmed by 4 bases and the J gene end by 13 bases; junction bases not matched to a gene: 14. CDR1 and CDR2 (germline): SGHRS, YFSETQ. This CDR3 has 15 amino acids.

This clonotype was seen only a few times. The CDR3 loop reads CASSYAESGELFF. The CDR3 nucleotides read TGTGCCAGCAGCTACGCTGAATCCGGGGAGCTGTTTTTT. The chain carries TRBV7-2 and TRBJ2-2; unclear D gene. The CDR3 is made up of 13 amino acids. Germline CDR1 reads SGHTA; CDR2 reads FQGNSA. V was pared by 4 bases and J by 6 bases, with 9 bases between.

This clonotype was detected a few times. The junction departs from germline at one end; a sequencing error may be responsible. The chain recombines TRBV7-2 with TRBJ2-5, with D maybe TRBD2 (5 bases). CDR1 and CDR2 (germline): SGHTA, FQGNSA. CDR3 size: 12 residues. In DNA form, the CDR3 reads TGTGCCAGCAGCTTAGGGGTGACTATACGGTTCTTC. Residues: CASSLGVTIRFF.

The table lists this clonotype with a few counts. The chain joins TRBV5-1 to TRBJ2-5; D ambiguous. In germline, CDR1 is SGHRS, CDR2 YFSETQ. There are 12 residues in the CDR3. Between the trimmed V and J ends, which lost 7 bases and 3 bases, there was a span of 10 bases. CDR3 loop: CASGLDKETQYF. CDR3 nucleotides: TGCGCCAGCGGCCTCGACAAAGAGACCCAGTACTTC.

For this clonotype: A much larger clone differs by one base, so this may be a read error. CDR3 residues: CASSSRGPYNEQFF. The CDR3 DNA reads TGCGCCAGCAGCTCCCGGGGGCCATACAATGAGCAGTTCTTC. This rearrangement joins TRBV5-1 to TRBJ2-1; D may be TRBD1 or TRBD2 (6 bases each). The CDR3 consists of 14 residues. The germline V gene encodes CDR1 SGHRS and CDR2 YFSETQ. Trimming stripped 3 bases from V and 4 bases from J, with 11 bases between. The full variable domain, completed using reference TRBV5-1 and TRBJ2-1, is KAGVTQTPRYLIKTRGQQVTLSCSPISGHRSVSWYQQTPGQGLQFLFEYFSETQRNKGNFPGRFSGRQFSNSRSEMNVSTLELGDSALYLCASSSRGPYNEQFFGPGTRLTVL.

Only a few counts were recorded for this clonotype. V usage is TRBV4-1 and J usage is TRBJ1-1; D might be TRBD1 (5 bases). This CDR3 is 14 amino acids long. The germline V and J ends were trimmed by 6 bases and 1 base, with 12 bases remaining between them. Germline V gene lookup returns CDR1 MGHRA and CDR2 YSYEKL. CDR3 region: CASRGPLKNTEAFF. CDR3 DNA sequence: TGCGCCAGCAGGGGGCCGCTAAAGAACACTGAAGCTTTCTTT.

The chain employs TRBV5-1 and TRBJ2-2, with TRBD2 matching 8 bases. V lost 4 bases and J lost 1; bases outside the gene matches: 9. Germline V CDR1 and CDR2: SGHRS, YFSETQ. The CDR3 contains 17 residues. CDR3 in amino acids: CASSPWNLAGNTGELFF. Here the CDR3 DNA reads TGCGCCAGCAGCCCCTGGAATCTAGCGGGGAACACCGGGGAGCTGTTTTTT.

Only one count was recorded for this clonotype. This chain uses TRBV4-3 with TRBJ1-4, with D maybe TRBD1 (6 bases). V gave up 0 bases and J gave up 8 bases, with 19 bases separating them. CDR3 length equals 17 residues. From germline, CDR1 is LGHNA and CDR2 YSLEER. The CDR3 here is CASSQDRLAGEREKLFF. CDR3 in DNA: TGCGCCAGCAGCCAAGATAGATTGGCAGGGGAGAGGGAAAAACTGTTTTTT.

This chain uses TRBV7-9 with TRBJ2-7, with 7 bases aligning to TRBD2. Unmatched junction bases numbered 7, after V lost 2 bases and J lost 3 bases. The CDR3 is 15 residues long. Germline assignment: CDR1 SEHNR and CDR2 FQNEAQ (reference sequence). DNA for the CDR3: TGTGCCAGCAGCTTACCCGGCGGGAGTGGCTACGAGCAGTACTTC. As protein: CASSLPGGSGYEQYF.

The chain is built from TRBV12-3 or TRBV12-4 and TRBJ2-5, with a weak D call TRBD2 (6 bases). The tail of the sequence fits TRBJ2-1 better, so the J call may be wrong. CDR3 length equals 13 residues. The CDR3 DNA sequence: TGTGCCAGCAGTCCCTTCGGGGGAAATGAGCAGTTCTTC. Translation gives CASSPFGGNEQFF.

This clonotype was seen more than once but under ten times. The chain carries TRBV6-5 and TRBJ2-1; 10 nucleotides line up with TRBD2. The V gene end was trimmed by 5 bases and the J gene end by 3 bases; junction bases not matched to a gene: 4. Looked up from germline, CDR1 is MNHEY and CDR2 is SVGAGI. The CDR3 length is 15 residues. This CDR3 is CASSLQRGGYNEQFF. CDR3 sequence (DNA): TGTGCCAGCAGTCTGCAGCGGGGGGGCTACAATGAGCAGTTCTTC.

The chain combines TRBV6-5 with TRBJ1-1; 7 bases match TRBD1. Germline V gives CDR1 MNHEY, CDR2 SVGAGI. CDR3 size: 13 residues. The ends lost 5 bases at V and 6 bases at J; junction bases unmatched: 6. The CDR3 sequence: CASSNTGAAEAFF. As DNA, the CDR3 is TGTGCCAGCAGTAATACAGGGGCCGCTGAAGCTTTCTTT.

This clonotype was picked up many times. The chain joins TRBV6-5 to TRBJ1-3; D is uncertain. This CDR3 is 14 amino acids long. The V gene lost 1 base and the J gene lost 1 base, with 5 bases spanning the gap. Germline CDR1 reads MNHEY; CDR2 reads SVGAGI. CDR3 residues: CASSYLGSGNTIYF. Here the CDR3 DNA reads TGTGCCAGCAGTTACTTGGGATCTGGAAACACCATATATTTT.

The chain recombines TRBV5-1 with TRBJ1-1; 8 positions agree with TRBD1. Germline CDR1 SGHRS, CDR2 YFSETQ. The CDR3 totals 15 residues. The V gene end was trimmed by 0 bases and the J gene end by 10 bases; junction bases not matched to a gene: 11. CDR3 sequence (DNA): TGCGCCAGCAGCTTGGCCGGGGACAGGACGACAGGAGCTTTCTTT. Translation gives CASSLAGDRTTGAFF.

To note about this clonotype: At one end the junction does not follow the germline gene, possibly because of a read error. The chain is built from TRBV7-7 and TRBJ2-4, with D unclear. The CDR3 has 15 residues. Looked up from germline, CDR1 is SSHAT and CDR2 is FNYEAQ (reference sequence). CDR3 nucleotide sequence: TGTGCTAGCAGCTTAGAGTTGTCTCGCAAAAACATTCAGTACTTC. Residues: CASSLELSRKNIQYF.

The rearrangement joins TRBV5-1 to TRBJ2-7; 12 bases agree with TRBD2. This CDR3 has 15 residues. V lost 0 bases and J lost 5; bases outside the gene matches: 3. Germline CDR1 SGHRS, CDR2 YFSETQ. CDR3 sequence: CASSLETSGSHEQYF. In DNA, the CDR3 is TGCGCCAGCAGCTTGGAGACTAGCGGGAGCCACGAGCAGTACTTC.

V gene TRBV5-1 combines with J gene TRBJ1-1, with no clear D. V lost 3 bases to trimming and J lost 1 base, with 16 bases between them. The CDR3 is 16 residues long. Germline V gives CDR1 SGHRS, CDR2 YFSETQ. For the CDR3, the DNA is TGCGCCAGCAGCTGGGCCCCTAGGAGCGGGAACACTGAAGCTTTCTTT. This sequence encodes CASSWAPRSGNTEAFF.

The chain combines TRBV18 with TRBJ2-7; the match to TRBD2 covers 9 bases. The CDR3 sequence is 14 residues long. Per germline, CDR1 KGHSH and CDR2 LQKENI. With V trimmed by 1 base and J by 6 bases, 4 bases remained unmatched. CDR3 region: CASSPQREASEQYF. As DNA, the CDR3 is TGTGCCAGCTCACCACAGCGGGAGGCGTCCGAGCAGTACTTC. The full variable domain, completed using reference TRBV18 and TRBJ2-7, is NAGVMQNPRHLVRRRGQEARLRCSPMKGHSHVYWYRQLPEEGLKFMVYLQKENIIDESGMPKERFSAEFPKEGPSILRIQQVVRGDSAAYFCASSPQREASEQYFGPGTRLTVT.

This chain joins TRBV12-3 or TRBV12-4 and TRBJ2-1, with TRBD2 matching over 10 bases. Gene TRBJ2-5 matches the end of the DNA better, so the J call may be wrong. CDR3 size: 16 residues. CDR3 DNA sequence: TGTGCCAGCAGTTTTATAGCGGGAGGTCCGCCGGAGACCCAGTACTTC. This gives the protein CASSFIAGGPPETQYF.

The DNA of the CDR3 is TGCAGTGCTAGAGATTCAGGGGTAAATCGTAAGGAGCAGTACTTC. The encoded protein is CSARDSGVNRKEQYF. This chain connects TRBV20-1 to TRBJ2-7, with a weak D call TRBD1 (6 bases). The CDR3 length is 15 residues. V dropped 0 bases and J dropped 7 bases, with 19 bases sitting between them. Germline CDR1 DFQATT, CDR2 SNEGSKA (reference sequence).

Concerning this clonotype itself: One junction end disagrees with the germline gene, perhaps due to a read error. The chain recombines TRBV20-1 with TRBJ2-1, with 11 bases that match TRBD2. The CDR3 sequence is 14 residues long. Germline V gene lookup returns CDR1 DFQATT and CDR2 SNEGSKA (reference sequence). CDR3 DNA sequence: TGCAGTGCTAGGACTAGCGGGGCCTACGATGAGCAGTTCTTC. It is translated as CSARTSGAYDEQFF.

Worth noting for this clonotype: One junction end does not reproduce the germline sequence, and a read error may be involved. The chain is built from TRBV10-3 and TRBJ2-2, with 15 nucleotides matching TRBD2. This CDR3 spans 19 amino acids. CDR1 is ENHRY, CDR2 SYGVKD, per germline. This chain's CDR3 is CAISGVGLAGGTNTGELFF. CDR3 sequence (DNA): TGCGCCATCAGTGGTGTGGGACTAGCGGGAGGAACGAACACCGGGGAGCTGTTTTTT.